Listed here are 29 T cell receptor beta chains from one sample, sequenced in a study of blood T cells in healthy people across ages. A sample-barcoded 5' primer and a J-beta primer mix were used in a second PCR of about 6 to 11 cycles. TCRdb fed the 5' RACE reads into MiXCR, producing one record per CDR3 protein. Of approximately 1.5 million distinct CDR3 sequences in the sample, about 31% are singletons; the top ten hold over 9%. Sequences were obtained from blood. The receptors originated from a woman under 40 in good health.

This clonotype has only a few counts. This chain joins TRBV7-3 and TRBJ2-1, with TRBD2 identical over 12 bases. CDR1 and CDR2 (germline): SGHTA, FQGTGA. The V gene end was trimmed by 4 bases and the J gene end by 10 bases; junction bases not matched to a gene: 11. CDR3 length: 16 amino acids. DNA for the CDR3: TGTGCCAGCAGCTCGACCCCTAGCGGGGGGGCCAGAGAGCAGTTCTTC. It specifies CASSSTPSGGAREQFF. Based on the CDR3 plus reference TRBV7-3 and TRBJ2-1, the full variable domain is GAGVSQTPSNKVTEKGKYVELRCDPISGHTALYWYRQSLGQGPEFLIYFQGTGAADDSGLPNDRFFAVRPEGSVSTLKIQRTERGDSAVYLCASSSTPSGGAREQFFGPGTRLTVL.

J is TRBJ2-5 and V is TRBV2; TRBD2 matches at 13 bases. V lost 5 bases, J lost 2 bases, and 5 bases stayed unmatched. Germline V gene sequence: CDR1 SNHLY, CDR2 FYNNEI. The CDR3 contains 16 residues. CDR3 DNA sequence: TGTGCCAGCAGTCTGCTACTAGCGGGGGGGCAAGAGACCCAGTACTTC. It translates to CASSLLLAGGQETQYF.

The genes are TRBV29-1 and TRBJ2-1, with 10 bases lining up with TRBD1. The CDR3 spans 17 residues. The J segment lost 5 bases and the V segment lost 8 bases, leaving 18 bases of the junction unmatched. Germline V gene lookup returns CDR1 SQVTM and CDR2 ANQGSEA. CDR3 coding DNA: TGCAGCACCAAAAGGCGGATAGGACAGGGGGGCGACAATGAGCAGTTCTTC. This gives the protein CSTKRRIGQGGDNEQFF.

This clonotype was counted only a few times. The chain links TRBV6-6 to TRBJ2-1, with TRBD2 matching 9 bases. The CDR3 extends over 17 amino acids. Looked up from germline, CDR1 is MNHNY and CDR2 is SVGAGI (reference sequence). V shed 4 bases, J shed 4 bases, and the junction held 11 bases outside the gene matches. CDR3 nucleotide sequence: TGTGCCAGCAGTTCCACTTTAGCGGGAGCGCTTTACAATGAGCAGTTCTTC. Residues: CASSSTLAGALYNEQFF.

J is TRBJ2-7 and V is TRBV6-1; D gene uncertain. Germline assignment: CDR1 MNHNS and CDR2 SASEGT. The CDR3 loop spans 15 amino acids. Trimming removed 2 bases at V and 2 bases at J, with 13 bases between. The CDR3: CASSERPTDTYEQYF. The CDR3 nucleotides are TGTGCCAGCAGTGAACGACCTACTGACACCTACGAGCAGTACTTC.

The chain is built from TRBV7-6 and TRBJ2-5; D unclear. The CDR3 covers 17 residues. V lost 0 bases and J lost 5, with 19 bases in between. Germline lookup yields CDR1 SGHVS and CDR2 FNYEAQ. CDR3 bases: TGTGCCAGCAGCTTAGCGCCCTCCGACACCCTCTGGGAGACCCAGTACTTC. The encoded protein is CASSLAPSDTLWETQYF.

A word on this clonotype: The junction differs from germline at one of its ends, possibly a read error. The V and J genes are TRBV7-2 and TRBJ1-1; possible D gene TRBD1, 6 bases. The CDR3 has 15 amino acids. Germline V gives CDR1 SGHTA, CDR2 FQGNSA. CDR3: CASSLYGTSNTGAFF. The CDR3, as DNA: TGTGCCAGCAGCTTATACGGGACATCGAACACTGGAGCTTTCTTT.

The sample holds a few counts of this clonotype. This chain connects TRBV12-3 or TRBV12-4 to TRBJ1-2, with D unresolved. The CDR3 runs to 13 residues. Deletions cut 4 bases from V and 8 bases from J, with 14 bases between. CDR3 DNA sequence: TGTGCCAGCAGTTCGTCTAGTCCCGGAGGCTACACCTTC. Protein sequence: CASSSSSPGGYTF.

This clonotype was seen only a few times. The chain carries TRBV2 and TRBJ2-5, with TRBD2 matching over 12 bases. CDR1 and CDR2 from the germline V gene are SNHLY and FYNNEI. The CDR3 spans 16 residues. V trimming: 8 bases; J trimming: 3 bases; junction bases outside the gene matches: 10. The CDR3 sequence is CASSAARTSGEETQYF. CDR3 nucleotides: TGTGCCAGCTCGGCGGCCAGGACTAGCGGGGAAGAGACCCAGTACTTC.

Turning to this clonotype: This may be a read error: a much more frequent sequence differs by one nucleotide. The chain couples TRBV10-3 to TRBJ2-4, with D possibly TRBD1 on 5 matching bases. The DNA end lines up better with TRBJ2-7; the J call may be wrong. Germline V gene data show CDR1 as ENHRY and CDR2 as SYGVKD. There are 13 residues in the CDR3. CDR3 in amino acids: CAISGGRDYEQYF. The CDR3, as DNA: TGTGCCATCAGTGGCGGCAGGGACTACGAGCAGTACTTC.

This chain joins TRBV20-1 and TRBJ1-6, with a possible D match to TRBD1 (6 bases). The CDR3 runs to 13 residues. V was cut by 5 bases and J by 6 bases, with 11 bases left in between. Germline assignment: CDR1 DFQATT and CDR2 SNEGSKA (reference sequence). The CDR3 DNA sequence: TGCAGTGCTTCTCAGGACAGTAATTCACCCCTCCACTTT. Residues: CSASQDSNSPLHF.

This clonotype occurred many times. The chain uses TRBV7-6 and TRBJ2-7, with 12 bases that match TRBD2. V lost 5 bases and J lost 6; bases outside the gene matches: 8. The CDR3 has 15 residues. CDR1 is SGHVS, CDR2 FNYEAQ, per germline. The CDR3: CASSDPPSGGGEQYF. For the CDR3, the DNA is TGTGCCAGCAGCGACCCCCCTAGCGGGGGGGGCGAGCAGTACTTC.

This clonotype was detected only once. V usage is TRBV20-1 and J usage is TRBJ2-3; D gene unclear. The CDR3 loop spans 16 amino acids. V was trimmed by 6 bases and J by 4 bases, leaving 23 bases between them. CDR1 DFQATT and CDR2 SNEGSKA come from the germline V gene (reference sequence). The CDR3 DNA reads TGCAGTGCCGACCTCTTACTGGAAGGTCCCGCAGATACGCAGTATTTT. Its translation: CSADLLLEGPADTQYF.

In this sample, this clonotype turned up a few times. V and J are TRBV6-1 and TRBJ2-1; D is perhaps TRBD1 (5 bases). Germline V lookup: CDR1 MNHNS, CDR2 SASEGT. This CDR3 is 15 amino acids long. V was trimmed by 5 bases and J by 2 bases, leaving 13 bases between them. The CDR3 DNA follows: TGTGCCAGCAGTCCCTCTACAGGCCCCTACAATGAGCAGTTCTTC. It yields the protein CASSPSTGPYNEQFF.

The rearrangement joins TRBV3-1 to TRBJ2-5; the D gene could be TRBD1 or TRBD2 (5 bases each). V was pared by 1 base and J by 11 bases, with 20 bases between. Germline assignment: CDR1 LGHDT and CDR2 YNNKEL (reference sequence). This CDR3 is 15 amino acids long. CDR3 nucleotides: TGTGCCAGCAGCCAAGCCTGGGACGGCGTTTCGGAACAGTACTTC. Translation: CASSQAWDGVSEQYF.

Ten or more counts support this clonotype. The chain combines TRBV4-1 with TRBJ2-7; D is undetermined. Germline lookup yields CDR1 MGHRA and CDR2 YSYEKL. This CDR3 is 14 amino acids long. V lost 1 base and J lost 1, with 8 bases in between. CDR3 loop: CASSQVVASYEQYF. CDR3 sequence (DNA): TGCGCCAGCAGCCAAGTCGTCGCTTCCTACGAGCAGTACTTC.

This clonotype was seen more than once but under ten times. The chain recombines TRBV11-2 with TRBJ1-6; TRBD1 agrees at 10 bases. The ends lost 3 bases at V and 10 bases at J; junction bases unmatched: 9. Germline CDR1 is SGHAT and CDR2 is FQNNGV. The CDR3 has 16 amino acids. CDR3 nucleotides: TGTGCCAGCAGCTTCGGGGACAGGGGTTTGAGATCACCCCTCCACTTT. As protein: CASSFGDRGLRSPLHF. The entire variable domain, with the rest obtained from reference TRBV11-2 and TRBJ1-6, is as follows: EAGVAQSPRYKIIEKRQSVAFWCNPISGHATLYWYQQILGQGPKLLIQFQNNGVVDDSQLPKDRFSAERLKGVDSTLKIQPAKLEDSAVYLCASSFGDRGLRSPLHFGNGTRLTVT.

This clonotype was seen a few times. This chain uses TRBV6-1 with TRBJ2-1; 10 bases are a match to TRBD2. This CDR3 spans 14 amino acids. Germline CDR1 MNHNS, CDR2 SASEGT. Trimming at V came to 7 bases and at J to 7 bases, leaving 7 bases not matched to a gene. CDR3 residues: CASIVRAGGNEQFF. For the CDR3, the DNA is TGTGCCAGCATCGTGAGAGCGGGAGGGAATGAGCAGTTCTTC.

This clonotype was picked up a small number of times. The chain links TRBV12-3 or TRBV12-4 to TRBJ1-1; D is undetermined. V was clipped by 7 bases and J by 3 bases, with 12 bases between them. The CDR3 runs to 13 residues. In nucleotides, the CDR3 is TGTGCCAGCAATTCGGGCAGTCACACTGAAGCTTTCTTT. Translation: CASNSGSHTEAFF.

Many counts were recorded for this clonotype. The V call is TRBV20-1, the J call TRBJ2-4, with D possibly being TRBD1 (5 bases). The germline V gene has CDR1 DFQATT and CDR2 SNEGSKA (reference sequence). The CDR3 runs 14 residues. With 4 bases removed from V and 0 bases from J, the gap between germline ends came to 10 bases. Here the CDR3 DNA reads TGCAGTGCTATGACAGCTCTAGCCAAAAACATTCAGTACTTC. This sequence encodes CSAMTALAKNIQYF.

This clonotype was detected a few times. The chain is built from TRBV20-1 and TRBJ2-7; D remains ambiguous. Trimming took 1 base from V and 2 from J, leaving 9 bases between them. The CDR3 sequence is 13 residues long. Germline V gene data show CDR1 as DFQATT and CDR2 as SNEGSKA (reference sequence). Here the CDR3 DNA reads TGCAGTGCTAGAGTGCTAGTCCCCTACGAGCAGTACTTC. Encoded protein: CSARVLVPYEQYF.

The rearrangement joins TRBV9 to TRBJ2-7; no clear D. Trimming stripped 0 bases from V and 6 bases from J, with 10 bases between. Germline V CDR1 and CDR2: SGDLS, YYNGEE. This CDR3 is 13 amino acids long. CDR3 residues: CASSVAGLGEQYF. The CDR3 DNA follows: TGTGCCAGCAGCGTAGCCGGATTGGGCGAGCAGTACTTC.

This clonotype occurred a few times. The DNA of the CDR3 is TGTGCCAGCAGCTTATTGGGGAACATTCAGTACTTC. It yields the protein CASSLLGNIQYF. The chain uses TRBV7-9 and TRBJ2-4; D uncertain. The ends were cut back, 2 bases at V and 7 bases at J, with 6 bases in the middle. This CDR3 region has 12 residues. Germline V gives CDR1 SEHNR, CDR2 FQNEAQ (reference sequence).

This chain joins TRBV9 and TRBJ2-7; 10 bases line up with TRBD1. With 2 bases clipped from V and 6 bases from J, the junction kept 2 bases outside the gene matches. The CDR3 sequence is 13 residues long. Germline CDR1 and CDR2: SGDLS and YYNGEE. The CDR3 DNA sequence: TGTGCCAGCAGCGTTGGGACAGGGGTCGAGCAGTACTTC. As protein: CASSVGTGVEQYF. The full variable domain, its missing parts supplied by reference TRBV9 and TRBJ2-7, is DSGVTQTPKHLITATGQRVTLRCSPRSGDLSVYWYQQSLDQGLQFLIQYYNGEERAKGNILERFSAQQFPDLHSELNLSSLELGDSALYFCASSVGTGVEQYFGPGTRLTVT.

The rearrangement uses TRBV18 and TRBJ1-1; 11 bases are shared with TRBD1. This CDR3 is 17 amino acids long. With V trimmed by 3 bases and J by 4 bases, 10 bases remained unmatched. Germline assignment: CDR1 KGHSH and CDR2 LQKENI. CDR3 nucleotide sequence: TGTGCCAGCTCACCCCGGTCGGACAGGGGGCTGGGCACTGAAGCTTTCTTT. It translates to CASSPRSDRGLGTEAFF. Using reference TRBV18 and TRBJ1-1 for the parts outside the CDR3, the full variable domain is NAGVMQNPRHLVRRRGQEARLRCSPMKGHSHVYWYRQLPEEGLKFMVYLQKENIIDESGMPKERFSAEFPKEGPSILRIQQVVRGDSAAYFCASSPRSDRGLGTEAFFGQGTRLTVV.

The chain joins TRBV20-1 to TRBJ1-5; D unresolved. Germline V gene sequence: CDR1 DFQATT, CDR2 SNEGSKA (reference sequence). There are 15 residues in the CDR3. Trimming left V 3 bases short and J 0 bases short, with 12 bases between. The CDR3 DNA sequence: TGCAGTGCTAGGTCCCCGGGAGCTAGCAATCAGCCCCAGCATTTT. Protein product: CSARSPGASNQPQHF.

V usage is TRBV7-3 and J usage is TRBJ2-1, with D possibly being TRBD1 or TRBD2 (6 bases each). The CDR3 extends over 12 amino acids. Trimming removed 2 bases at V and 11 bases at J, with 10 bases between. Germline V CDR1 and CDR2: SGHTA, FQGTGA. Written as DNA, the CDR3 is TGTGCCAGCAGCTTAGAGGGGGGACAGCAGTTCTTC. It is translated as CASSLEGGQQFF.

Notes on this clonotype: Relative to the germline gene, one junction end is altered; a read error may explain this. The chain couples TRBV7-6 to TRBJ2-6, with D perhaps being TRBD1 or TRBD2 (6 bases each). Germline CDR1 SGHVS, CDR2 FNYEAQ. The length of the CDR3 is 18 residues. The CDR3 DNA sequence: TGTGCCAGCAGCTTAGCCGGACCGAGTCCTACGGGGGCCAACGCCCTGACTTTC. Amino acids: CASSLAGPSPTGANALTF.

V gene TRBV5-6 combines with J gene TRBJ2-5; 7 bases are shared with TRBD1. V trimming: 5 bases; J trimming: 6 bases; junction bases outside the gene matches: 7. This CDR3 comprises 13 residues. CDR1 and CDR2 (germline): SGHDT, YYEEEE. The CDR3 protein is CASSEGQIQTQYF. The CDR3 coding sequence is TGTGCCAGCAGTGAGGGACAGATACAGACCCAGTACTTC.